The 26 T cell receptor beta chains below all came from one sample that was sequenced in a study of shared clonotypes between healthy human individuals (dated by TCRdb to about 2020). The library was produced with the immunoSEQ multiplex PCR assay. What TCRdb holds here is the immuneACCESS table cut down to in-frame rearrangements. Part of the clones is not present; checked against another copy, under half of the missing clones reflect an unresolved V gene, and the others are unexplained. The sample yields over 2 million clones; just under 95% were counted once. About 0.41% of the sample goes to the ten largest clones. The material sequenced was naive CD4+ T cells from PBMCs. What this sample's cell subset or site label stands for: CD45RA+ positively selected. These receptor sequences come from a man between 18 and 35 years old in good health. Some clones in this sample may be carry-over from other donors' samples.

V and J are TRBV19 and TRBJ1-5; no clear D. V lost 1 base and J 6 bases, leaving 7 bases between the germline ends. The CDR3 runs to 13 residues. Per the germline V gene, CDR1 is LNHDA and CDR2 is SQIVND (reference sequence). CDR3 loop: CASSIAYVQPQHF. The CDR3 region has the DNA TGTGCCAGTAGTATAGCCTACGTTCAGCCCCAGCATTTT.

This rearrangement joins TRBV7-2 to TRBJ2-7, with unresolved D. Germline-derived CDR1 and CDR2 are SGHTA and FQGNSA. V was clipped by 1 base and J by 7 bases, with 20 bases between them. This CDR3 contains 16 residues. The CDR3, as DNA: TGTGCCAGCAGCTTAGTTCTCGGACGGTCCGCGTGGGAGCAGTACTTC. Translation gives CASSLVLGRSAWEQYF.

The chain is built from TRBV25-1 and TRBJ2-1; D is possibly TRBD1 (6 bases). Trimming took 2 bases from V and 3 from J, leaving 14 bases between them. This CDR3 region has 16 residues. Germline CDR1 MGHDK, CDR2 SYGVNS. CDR3 sequence reads: CASSEGGRGDYNEQFF. The CDR3 coding sequence is TGTGCCAGCAGTGAAGGAGGCAGGGGAGACTACAATGAGCAGTTCTTC.

The CDR3 DNA is TGCAGCGCAAGGATTGGAAACACCATATATTTT. It is translated as CSARIGNTIYF. J is TRBJ1-3 and V is TRBV29-1; D unresolved. This CDR3 is built from 11 residues. Germline CDR1 SQVTM, CDR2 ANQGSEA. Trimming took off 7 bases at V and 3 bases at J, with 7 bases between the two ends.

The chain employs TRBV7-9 and TRBJ2-7, with D possibly being TRBD2 (6 bases). The CDR3 runs 13 residues. Per germline, CDR1 SEHNR and CDR2 FQNEAQ (reference sequence). The V gene lost 7 bases and the J gene lost 11 bases, with 21 bases spanning the gap. In DNA, the CDR3 is TGTGCCAGCACCCCCCCCTCCGGGAGTAGGGAGTACTTC. As protein: CASTPPSGSREYF.

V is TRBV2 and J is TRBJ2-7; unclear D gene. Per germline, CDR1 SNHLY and CDR2 FYNNEI. Trimming took off 2 bases at V and 2 bases at J, with 16 bases between the two ends. This CDR3 is 16 amino acids long. The CDR3 is CASSERLVPSPYEQYF. DNA for the CDR3: TGTGCCAGCAGTGAACGTCTGGTGCCGTCCCCCTACGAGCAGTACTTC.

This sequence joins TRBV11-2 and TRBJ1-2, with TRBD1 matching 8 bases. The junction had 4 bases not matched to a gene; V was cut back by 3 bases and J by 4 bases. The germline CDR1 and CDR2 sequences are SGHAT and FQNNGV. The CDR3 loop spans 14 amino acids. The CDR3 region is CASSFTGGAYGYTF. The CDR3 DNA reads TGTGCCAGCAGCTTTACAGGGGGAGCCTATGGCTACACCTTC.

The rearrangement links TRBV30 to TRBJ1-5, with 7 bases matching TRBD1. Germline CDR1 and CDR2: GTSNPN and SVGIG (reference sequence). V lost 1 base, J lost 9 bases, and 12 bases stayed unmatched. The CDR3 has 15 residues. This CDR3 is CAWSASRGVVRPQHF. The CDR3, as DNA: TGTGCCTGGAGTGCCTCCAGGGGGGTTGTAAGGCCCCAGCATTTT.

V gene TRBV25-1 combines with J gene TRBJ1-1, with D tentatively TRBD1 (5 bases). There are 14 residues in the CDR3. The V gene lost 3 bases and the J gene lost 3 bases, with 11 bases spanning the gap. Germline CDR1 and CDR2: MGHDK and SYGVNS. This CDR3 reads CASSEAGRDTEAFF. Written as DNA, the CDR3 is TGTGCCAGCAGTGAGGCTGGCAGGGACACTGAAGCTTTCTTT.

The chain links TRBV6-9 to TRBJ2-7, with D perhaps assigned TRBD1 or TRBD2 (5 bases each). V was shortened by 5 bases and J by 9 bases, with 17 bases between the two germline ends. Per the germline V gene, CDR1 is MNHGY and CDR2 is SVAAGI. The CDR3 totals 13 residues. The CDR3 region has the DNA TGTGCCAGCAGTCCCCGGGACCCCTGTGGGCAGTACTTC. This sequence encodes CASSPRDPCGQYF.

A remark on this clone: This same CDR3 is encoded by further DNA sequences in the sample. The rearrangement uses TRBV5-1 and TRBJ2-3, with D possibly matching TRBD2 (6 bases). This CDR3 has 14 residues. The germline V and J ends were trimmed by 0 bases and 4 bases, with 9 bases remaining between them. The germline gives CDR1 SGHRS, CDR2 YFSETQ. CDR3 amino acids: CASSLGLASDTQYF. The CDR3 coding sequence is TGCGCCAGCAGCTTGGGGCTAGCGTCAGATACGCAGTATTTT.

This clone was seen just once. The CDR3 loop is CASSHEGLAVSSYNEQFF. CDR3 sequence (DNA): TGTGCCAGCAGCCACGAGGGACTAGCAGTTAGCTCCTACAATGAGCAGTTCTTC. V usage is TRBV5-4 and J usage is TRBJ2-1; 9 bases map to TRBD2. Germline V gene sequence: CDR1 SGHNT, CDR2 YYREEE (reference sequence). This CDR3 has 18 amino acids. V lost 4 bases and J lost 0; bases outside the gene matches: 11.

The chain links TRBV7-9 to TRBJ2-1; D is unresolved. The germline gives CDR1 SEHNR, CDR2 FQNEAQ (reference sequence). CDR3 length: 14 residues. Trimming pared 7 bases from V and 2 bases from J, leaving 12 bases between. For the CDR3, the DNA is TGTGCCAGCACCAAGCTATTTGCCTACAATGAGCAGTTCTTC. Residues: CASTKLFAYNEQFF. Full variable domain (missing parts from reference TRBV7-9 and TRBJ2-1): DTGVSQNPRHKITKRGQNVTFRCDPISEHNRLYWYRQTLGQGPEFLTYFQNEAQLEKSRLLSDRFSAERPKGSFSTLEIQRTEQGDSAMYLCASTKLFAYNEQFFGPGTRLTVL.

Only one count was recorded for this clone. The V gene is TRBV5-1, the J gene TRBJ1-1; D gene unclear. The V and J ends lost 5 bases and 0 bases respectively, with 11 bases between them. Germline CDR1 reads SGHRS; CDR2 reads YFSETQ. The CDR3 is made up of 14 amino acids. CDR3 sequence reads: CASRPAGMNTEAFF. The CDR3 DNA reads TGCGCCAGCAGGCCGGCGGGGATGAACACTGAAGCTTTCTTT.

In regard to this clone: The same CDR3 also results from other DNA sequences found in this sample. V usage is TRBV20-1 and J usage is TRBJ1-2, with no clear D. Germline V gene lookup returns CDR1 DFQATT and CDR2 SNEGSKA (reference sequence). This CDR3 spans 9 amino acids. The ends were cut back, 5 bases at V and 4 bases at J, with 2 bases in the middle. DNA of the CDR3: TGCAGTGCTGGCTATGGCTACACCTTC. This codes for CSAGYGYTF.

V gene TRBV4-1 combines with J gene TRBJ1-4, with D tentatively TRBD1 (5 bases). Germline V gene sequence: CDR1 MGHRA, CDR2 YSYEKL. V lost 5 bases and J lost 1, with 14 bases in between. CDR3 length equals 16 residues. CDR3: CASSARDGLTNEKLFF. CDR3 coding DNA: TGCGCCAGCAGCGCGCGGGACGGCTTAACTAATGAAAAACTGTTTTTT.

This clone appeared a single time. The chain recombines TRBV7-8 with TRBJ2-2; 11 bases are shared with TRBD2. CDR3 length: 16 residues. J gave up 6 bases and V 5 bases, and 8 bases lay outside the gene matches. CDR1 is SGHVS, CDR2 FQNEAQ, per germline. CDR3 protein: CASSPTSGSSSGELFF. Written as DNA, the CDR3 is TGTGCCAGCAGCCCTACTAGCGGGAGTTCCTCCGGGGAGCTGTTTTTT.

The chain employs TRBV19 and TRBJ2-3; 14 bases align to TRBD2. Trimming removed 10 bases from V and 7 bases from J; junction bases left unmatched: 10. The CDR3 covers 15 residues. Germline V gene lookup returns CDR1 LNHDA and CDR2 SQIVND (reference sequence). The CDR3 sequence is CATTLGLAGANTQYF. The CDR3 nucleotides read TGTGCCACAACCCTGGGACTAGCGGGAGCTAATACGCAGTATTTT.

The chain has TRBV19 and TRBJ2-7, with TRBD1 matching 10 bases. With V trimmed by 6 bases and J by 2 bases, 4 bases remained unmatched. This CDR3 region has 14 residues. Germline CDR1 and CDR2: LNHDA and SQIVND (reference sequence). The DNA of the CDR3 is TGTGCCAGTAGGGCCGGGACAGGGGCCTACGAGCAGTACTTC. Translating gives CASRAGTGAYEQYF.

This clone came up once. The V gene is TRBV18, the J gene TRBJ2-7; 11 bases line up with TRBD2. V gave up 4 bases and J gave up 2 bases; unmatched junction bases: 1. Per germline, CDR1 KGHSH and CDR2 LQKENI. This CDR3 is 14 amino acids long. The CDR3 DNA is TGTGCCAGCTCACAGGGACTAGCGGCCTACGAGCAGTACTTC. Protein product: CASSQGLAAYEQYF. Full variable domain (missing parts from reference TRBV18 and TRBJ2-7): NAGVMQNPRHLVRRRGQEARLRCSPMKGHSHVYWYRQLPEEGLKFMVYLQKENIIDESGMPKERFSAEFPKEGPSILRIQQVVRGDSAAYFCASSQGLAAYEQYFGPGTRLTVT.

In its sample, this clone was seen once. This sequence joins TRBV28 and TRBJ1-5; 7 nucleotides line up with TRBD1. The germline V gene encodes CDR1 MDHEN and CDR2 SYDVKM. This CDR3 has 12 amino acids. The J segment lost 6 bases and the V segment lost 5 bases, leaving 1 base of the junction unmatched. This CDR3 reads CASSRQGQPQHF. CDR3 nucleotide sequence: TGTGCCAGCAGTAGACAGGGTCAGCCCCAGCATTTT.

This sequence joins TRBV25-1 and TRBJ1-1; 10 bases line up with TRBD1. CDR3 length equals 18 residues. From germline, CDR1 is MGHDK and CDR2 SYGVNS. V was pared by 3 bases and J by 0 bases, with 10 bases of the junction left unmatched. The DNA of the CDR3 is TGTGCCAGCAGTGAGATCGGGACAGGGGTGGCCGTGAACACTGAAGCTTTCTTT. It codes for CASSEIGTGVAVNTEAFF. The full variable domain, completed using reference TRBV25-1 and TRBJ1-1, is EADIYQTPRYLVIGTGKKITLECSQTMGHDKMYWYQQDPGMELHLIHYSYGVNSTEKGDLSSESTVSRIRTEHFPLTLESARPSHTSQYLCASSEIGTGVAVNTEAFFGQGTRLTVV.

The CDR3 nucleotides read TGTGCCAGCTCCCTTTGGTCGGTTAGCACAGATACGCAGTATTTT. This encodes CASSLWSVSTDTQYF. The V and J genes are TRBV18 and TRBJ2-3; D unresolved. V gave up 6 bases and J gave up 0 bases, with 13 bases separating them. Germline V gives CDR1 KGHSH, CDR2 LQKENI. This CDR3 contains 15 residues.

This chain links TRBV5-1 with TRBJ2-7; 9 bases line up with TRBD2. V gave up 1 base and J gave up 3 bases; unmatched junction bases: 5. This CDR3 contains 15 residues. Germline loops: CDR1 SGHRS, CDR2 YFSETQ. The CDR3: CASSLLVAGDYEQYF. The CDR3 DNA is TGCGCCAGCAGCTTGTTGGTAGCGGGAGACTACGAGCAGTACTTC.

The chain couples TRBV28 to TRBJ2-2, with a possible D match to TRBD1 (6 bases). Trimming stripped 3 bases from V and 6 bases from J, with 14 bases between. Germline CDR1 is MDHEN and CDR2 is SYDVKM. CDR3 length: 15 amino acids. CDR3 coding DNA: TGTGCCAGCAGTTTGTTTCCAGGGGAGCCCGGGGAGCTGTTTTTT. Protein: CASSLFPGEPGELFF.

The rearrangement uses TRBV5-1 and TRBJ2-2; the match to TRBD1 covers 10 bases. CDR1 and CDR2 from the germline V gene are SGHRS and YFSETQ. The V gene end was trimmed by 5 bases and the J gene end by 6 bases; junction bases not matched to a gene: 7. The CDR3 has 15 residues. The CDR3: CASSETGTGAGELFF. CDR3 DNA sequence: TGCGCCAGCAGTGAAACCGGGACAGGGGCCGGGGAGCTGTTTTTT. Variable domain in full (rest from reference TRBV5-1 and TRBJ2-2): KAGVTQTPRYLIKTRGQQVTLSCSPISGHRSVSWYQQTPGQGLQFLFEYFSETQRNKGNFPGRFSGRQFSNSRSEMNVSTLELGDSALYLCASSETGTGAGELFFGEGSRLTVL.